This T cell receptor (beta chain) originates from a study of a mutant IDH1 vaccine in newly diagnosed glioma (dated by TCRdb to the early 2020s). Context from the whole study: Vaccination started 4-6 weeks after radiotherapy alone, or was given together with temozolomide cycles in the groups whose treatment included chemotherapy. Of the roughly 34 treated patients, roughly 60% were male and 37.5% were female, and the mean age was approximately 40 years. Before enrollment, patients had received standard therapy of radiotherapy alone, temozolomide alone, or radiochemotherapy with temozolomide; most received the combination. The week-35 safety follow-up was designated visit V12, and the week-47 end of study was designated visit V13. Peripheral blood was drawn at six visits: V03 (baseline), V05, V07, V10, V12 and V13. Longitudinal TCRB deep sequencing was done for about two dozen treated patients, wherever samples were available for exploratory analyses.

CDR1 SEHNR and CDR2 FQNEAQ are derived from the germline V gene (reference sequence). Trimmed from V: 6 bases; trimmed from J: 0 bases; junction bases lacking a gene match: 5. From its cysteine to its phenylalanine, the CDR3 spans 15 amino acids. Only CDR3 DNA is held: 45 bases, read in frame from base 1. Library preparation was by the immunoSEQ multiplex PCR assay. Following the manufacturer's protocol, the hsTCRB Kit was used to amplify rearranged TCR beta chain sequences. An Illumina MiSeq was used to sequence the TCRB libraries. Per the authors' processing: The kit vendor's proprietary platform handled demultiplexing, trimming and gene mapping. The table was pulled from immuneACCESS by TCRdb, which kept in-frame rearrangements only. Such tables lose some clones; where checked, under half of the loss comes from unresolved V genes, and the rest has no known cause. The V and J calls and clone size are taken from that table; D and trimming were inferred from the DNA. Counted in this sample were around 50,000 clones; about 61% of them appeared once. The ten largest clones capture around 4.8% of the sample.

Results the study describes overall, beyond this receptor: Selection of PBMC samples for TCRB deep sequencing was based on availability. Immune responses induced by the vaccine were seen in more than 85% of patients across multiple MHC alleles. Pseudoprogression appeared unrelated to alterations in the top peripheral T cell clonotypes detected by TCRB sequencing. It was noted by the authors that analyses of patient blood samples could not be reproduced owing to sample limitations.

In regard to this clone: The clone's antigen remains unknown. Base quality data are lacking; no much larger clone is found one base away.

The label giving this sample's time point can be read as: week 47, end of study. A 20-mer mutant IDH1 peptide at 300 micrograms in Montanide made up each vaccine dose, which was injected subcutaneously together with topical imiquimod. Across visits V03 through V10, patients got a total of eight vaccinations, given in weeks 1, 3, 5, 7, 11, 15, 19 and 23. All donors had newly diagnosed IDH1-mutant astrocytomas of WHO grade 3 or 4 that showed loss of nuclear ATRX. The samples were drawn from NOA16, a multicentre, single-arm, open-label phase I trial in Germany that tested a mutant IDH1 peptide vaccine in humans for the first time. The DNeasy Blood and Tissue Kit was used to extract genomic DNA from EDTA blood for TCRB sequencing.

The source material was peripheral blood mononuclear cells (PBMCs), sampled from a glioma patient whose treatment included an IDH1 peptide vaccine. The rearrangement combines TRBV7-9 with TRBJ1-3, with 7 middle bases fitting TRBD1. This TCR came from a man in his forties with glioma. Some clones in this sample may be carry-over from other donors' samples. The DNA is TGTGCCAGCAGAGGCGCAGGGGGCTCTGGAAACACCATATATTTT. Its protein product is CASRGAGGSGNTIYF.